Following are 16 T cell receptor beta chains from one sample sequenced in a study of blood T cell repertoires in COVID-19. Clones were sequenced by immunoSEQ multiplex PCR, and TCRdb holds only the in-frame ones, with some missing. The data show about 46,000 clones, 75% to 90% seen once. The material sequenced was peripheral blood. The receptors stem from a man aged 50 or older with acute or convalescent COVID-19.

The CDR3 DNA is TGTGCCAGCAACAGGGACCAAGGGCCCTACGAGCAGTACTTC. Translated, it gives CASNRDQGPYEQYF. The chain links TRBV7-9 to TRBJ2-7; D may be TRBD1 (6 bases). The V end was cut by 7 bases, the J end by 2 bases, with 15 bases between. CDR1 is SEHNR, CDR2 FQNEAQ, per germline (reference sequence). The CDR3 is 14 residues long.

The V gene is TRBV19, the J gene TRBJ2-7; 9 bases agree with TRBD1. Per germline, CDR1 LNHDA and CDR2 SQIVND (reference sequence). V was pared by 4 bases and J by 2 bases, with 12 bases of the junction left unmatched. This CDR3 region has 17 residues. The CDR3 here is CASSTRGTGYEAYEQYF. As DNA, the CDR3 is TGTGCCAGTAGTACAAGAGGGACAGGGTACGAAGCCTACGAGCAGTACTTC.

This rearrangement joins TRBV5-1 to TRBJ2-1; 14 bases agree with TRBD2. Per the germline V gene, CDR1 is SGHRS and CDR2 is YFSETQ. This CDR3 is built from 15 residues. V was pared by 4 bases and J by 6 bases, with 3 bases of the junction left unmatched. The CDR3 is CASSEGLAGGNEQFF. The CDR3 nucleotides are TGCGCCAGCAGCGAAGGACTAGCGGGGGGCAATGAGCAGTTCTTC.

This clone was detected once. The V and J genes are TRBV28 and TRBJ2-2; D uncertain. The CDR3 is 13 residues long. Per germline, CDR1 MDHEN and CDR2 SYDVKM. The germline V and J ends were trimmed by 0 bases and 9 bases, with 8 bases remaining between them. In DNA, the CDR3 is TGTGCCAGCAGTTTATGGACAAGCCGGGAGCTGTTTTTT. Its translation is CASSLWTSRELFF.

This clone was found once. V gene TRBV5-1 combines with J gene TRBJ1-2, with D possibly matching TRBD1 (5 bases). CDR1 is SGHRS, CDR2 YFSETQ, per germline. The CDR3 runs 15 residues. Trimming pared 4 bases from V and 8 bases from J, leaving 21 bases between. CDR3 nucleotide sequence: TGCGCCAGCAGCCGGGAGGCGACAGCCCAATTCGGCTACACCTTC. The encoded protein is CASSREATAQFGYTF.

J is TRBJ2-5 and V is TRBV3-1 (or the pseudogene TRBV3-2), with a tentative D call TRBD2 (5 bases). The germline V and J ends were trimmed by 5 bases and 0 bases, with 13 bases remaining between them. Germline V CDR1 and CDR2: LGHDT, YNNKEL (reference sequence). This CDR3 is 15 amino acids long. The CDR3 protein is CASSSRRGYQETQYF. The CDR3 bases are TGTGCCAGCAGCAGCCGGAGAGGGTACCAAGAGACCCAGTACTTC.

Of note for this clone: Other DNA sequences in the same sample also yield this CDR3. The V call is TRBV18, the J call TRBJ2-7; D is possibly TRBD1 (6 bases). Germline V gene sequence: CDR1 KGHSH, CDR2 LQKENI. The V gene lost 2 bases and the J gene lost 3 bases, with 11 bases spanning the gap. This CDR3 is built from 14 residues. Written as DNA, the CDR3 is TGTGCCAGCTCACCAGGCACAGGGAACTACGAGCAGTACTTC. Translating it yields CASSPGTGNYEQYF.

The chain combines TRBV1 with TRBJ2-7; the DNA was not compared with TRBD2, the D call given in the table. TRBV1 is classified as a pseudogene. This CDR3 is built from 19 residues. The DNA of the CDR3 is TGCACCAGCAGCCACCCACGCACTAGCGGGAGGGCCGACCAGAACGAGCAGTACTTC. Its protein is CTSSHPRTSGRADQNEQYF.

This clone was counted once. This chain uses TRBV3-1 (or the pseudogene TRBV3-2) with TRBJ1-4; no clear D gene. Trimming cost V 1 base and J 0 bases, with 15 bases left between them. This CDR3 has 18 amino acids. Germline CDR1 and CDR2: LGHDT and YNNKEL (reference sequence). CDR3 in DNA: TGTGCCAGCAGCCAAGGCACGAGGGAAAGGGCAACTAATGAAAAACTGTTTTTT. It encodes CASSQGTRERATNEKLFF.

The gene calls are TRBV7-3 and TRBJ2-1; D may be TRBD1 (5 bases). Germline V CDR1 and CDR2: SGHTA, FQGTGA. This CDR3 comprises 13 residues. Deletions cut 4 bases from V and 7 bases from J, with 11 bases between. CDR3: CASSSTGVNEQFF. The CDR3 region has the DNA TGTGCCAGCAGCTCCACAGGAGTAAATGAGCAGTTCTTC.

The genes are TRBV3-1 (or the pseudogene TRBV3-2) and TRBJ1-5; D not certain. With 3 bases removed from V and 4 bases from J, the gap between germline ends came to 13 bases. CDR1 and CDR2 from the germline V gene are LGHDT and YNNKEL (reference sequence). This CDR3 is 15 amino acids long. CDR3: CASSQGERGNQPQHF. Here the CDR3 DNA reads TGTGCCAGCAGCCAGGGAGAACGTGGGAATCAGCCCCAGCATTTT.

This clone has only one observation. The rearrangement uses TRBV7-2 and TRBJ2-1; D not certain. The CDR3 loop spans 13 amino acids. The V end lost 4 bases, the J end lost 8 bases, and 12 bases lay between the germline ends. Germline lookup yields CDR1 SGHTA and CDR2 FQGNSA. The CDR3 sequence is CASSWSQYYEQFF. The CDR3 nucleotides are TGTGCCAGCAGCTGGTCGCAATACTATGAGCAGTTCTTC.

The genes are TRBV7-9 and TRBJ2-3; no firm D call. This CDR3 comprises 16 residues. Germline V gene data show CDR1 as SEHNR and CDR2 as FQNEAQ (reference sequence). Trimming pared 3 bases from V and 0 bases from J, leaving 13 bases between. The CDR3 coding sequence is TGTGCCAGCAGCTTTCGCGGAGCGACTAGCACAGATACGCAGTATTTT. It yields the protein CASSFRGATSTDTQYF.

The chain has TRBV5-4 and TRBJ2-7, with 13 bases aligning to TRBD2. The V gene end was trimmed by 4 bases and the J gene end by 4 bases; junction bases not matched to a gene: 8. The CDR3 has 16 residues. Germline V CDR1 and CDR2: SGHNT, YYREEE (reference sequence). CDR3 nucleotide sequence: TGTGCCAGCAGCCCACCCCTGACTAGCGGGAGGTACGAGCAGTACTTC. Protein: CASSPPLTSGRYEQYF. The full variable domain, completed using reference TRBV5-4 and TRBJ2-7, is ETGVTQSPTHLIKTRGQQVTLRCSSQSGHNTVSWYQQALGQGPQFIFQYYREEENGRGNFPPRFSGLQFPNYSSELNVNALELDDSALYLCASSPPLTSGRYEQYFGPGTRLTVT.

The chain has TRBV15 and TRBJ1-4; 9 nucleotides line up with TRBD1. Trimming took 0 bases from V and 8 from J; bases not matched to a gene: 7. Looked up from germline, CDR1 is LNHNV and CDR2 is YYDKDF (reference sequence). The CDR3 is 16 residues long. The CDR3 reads CATSRDLGTGKEKLFF. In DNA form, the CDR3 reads TGTGCCACCAGCAGAGATCTGGGGACAGGGAAAGAAAAACTGTTTTTT.

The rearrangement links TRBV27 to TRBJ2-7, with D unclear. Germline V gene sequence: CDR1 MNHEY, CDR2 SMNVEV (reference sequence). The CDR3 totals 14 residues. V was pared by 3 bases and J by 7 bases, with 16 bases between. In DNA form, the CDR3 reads TGTGCCAGCAGTTTTTCCGGTGACGCGGTTGAGCAGTACTTC. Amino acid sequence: CASSFSGDAVEQYF.